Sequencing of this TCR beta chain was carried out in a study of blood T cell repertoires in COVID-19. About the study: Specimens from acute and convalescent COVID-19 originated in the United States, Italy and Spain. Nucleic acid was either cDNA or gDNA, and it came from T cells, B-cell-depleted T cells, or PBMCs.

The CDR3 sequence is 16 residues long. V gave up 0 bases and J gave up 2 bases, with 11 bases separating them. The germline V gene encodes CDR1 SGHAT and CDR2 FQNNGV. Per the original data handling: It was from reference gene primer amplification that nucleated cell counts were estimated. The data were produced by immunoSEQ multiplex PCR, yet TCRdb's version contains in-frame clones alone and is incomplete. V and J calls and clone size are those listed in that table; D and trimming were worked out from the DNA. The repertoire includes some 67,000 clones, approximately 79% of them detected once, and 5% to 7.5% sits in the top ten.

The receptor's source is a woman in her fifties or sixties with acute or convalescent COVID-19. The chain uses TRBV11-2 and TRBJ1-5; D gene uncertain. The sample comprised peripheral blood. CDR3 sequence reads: CASSLDGGYGNQPQHF. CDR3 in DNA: TGTGCCAGCAGCTTAGATGGAGGGTATGGCAATCAGCCCCAGCATTTT.